This T cell receptor beta chain was profiled in a study of shared clonotypes between healthy human individuals. V was shortened by 3 bases and J by 1 base, with 12 bases between the two germline ends. Germline lookup yields CDR1 KGHSH and CDR2 LQKENI. There are 15 residues in the CDR3. Every immunoSEQ plate was one replicate of a subset's evenly spread DNA. Libraries were prepared by immunoSEQ multiplex PCR; TCRdb keeps only in-frame clonotypes and omits some of them. Of approximately 500,000 clones listed, approximately 79% are singletons. This receptor was obtained from a woman in her 40s in good health. Some clones in this sample may be carry-over from other donors' samples. The source material was PBMCs. The V gene is TRBV18, the J gene TRBJ1-1; a weak D match, TRBD1 (5 bases). This CDR3 is CASSPTRGGNTEAFF. CDR3 sequence (DNA): TGTGCCAGCTCACCGACCCGGGGGGGGAACACTGAAGCTTTCTTT.